Described below is a single T cell receptor beta chain sequence and its context. Its antigen is still unknown. The V gene's germline CDR1 is SGHRS and CDR2 YFSETQ. The V segment lost 5 bases and the J segment 1 base; nucleotides outside the gene matches: 7. The CDR3 is 15 amino acids. This specimen belongs to a study of cytomegalovirus exposure and HLA in healthy donors. Study outcomes and limitations: Several of the most significant clusters were apparently associated with common viral pathogens in a later analysis. About 90% or about 30% of the time was how often most TCR beta V segments were productive, according to an earlier analysis. V- and J-gene trimming in TCR beta was tied to a missense DCLRE1C variant by an analysis performed later.

Use of 60 Vbeta and 13 Jbeta primers characterized the PCR. The protocol was immunoSEQ multiplex PCR, while the TCRdb copy is restricted to in-frame clones and leaves out a portion. The data show around 91,000 clones, around 80% seen once. The sequence was obtained from a male donor in good health and CMV-seropositive. The rearrangement links TRBV5-1 to TRBJ2-3; 7 bases map to TRBD2. The sample comprised PBMCs. CDR3 sequence reads: CASSSAGSRTDTQYF. CDR3 DNA sequence: TGCGCCAGCAGTTCAGCGGGAAGCCGCACAGATACGCAGTATTTT.